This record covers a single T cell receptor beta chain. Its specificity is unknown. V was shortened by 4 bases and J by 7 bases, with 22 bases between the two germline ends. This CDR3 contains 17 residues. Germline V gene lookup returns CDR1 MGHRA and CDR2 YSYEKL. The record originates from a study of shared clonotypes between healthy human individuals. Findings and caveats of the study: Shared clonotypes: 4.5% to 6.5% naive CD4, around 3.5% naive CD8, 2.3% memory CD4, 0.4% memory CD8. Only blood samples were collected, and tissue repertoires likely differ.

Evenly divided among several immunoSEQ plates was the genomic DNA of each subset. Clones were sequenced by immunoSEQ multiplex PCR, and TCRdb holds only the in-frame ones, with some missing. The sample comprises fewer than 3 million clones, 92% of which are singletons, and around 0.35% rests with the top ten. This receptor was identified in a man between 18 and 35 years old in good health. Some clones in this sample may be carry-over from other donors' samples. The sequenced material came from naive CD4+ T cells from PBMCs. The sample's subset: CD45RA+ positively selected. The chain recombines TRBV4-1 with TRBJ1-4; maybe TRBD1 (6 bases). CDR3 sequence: CASSPQNRGGRGEKLFF. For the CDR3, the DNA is TGCGCCAGCAGCCCTCAAAATAGAGGGGGGAGGGGTGAAAAACTGTTTTTT.